This TCR beta chain derives from a study of blood T cell repertoires in COVID-19. Overall study context: Sites in the United States, Italy and Spain provided acute and convalescent COVID-19 samples. T cells, B-cell-depleted T cells, or PBMCs provided the cDNA or gDNA that served as material.

The ends lost 2 bases at V and 7 bases at J; junction bases unmatched: 7. The CDR3 consists of 15 residues. Germline values: CDR1 SNHLY, CDR2 FYNNEI. Generated by immunoSEQ multiplex PCR, the TCRdb table keeps only in-frame clones and is missing some. The sample lists some 150,000 clones, approximately 90% occurring once. This chain connects TRBV2 to TRBJ1-4; 7 nucleotides line up with TRBD1. Sequencing was carried out using PBMCs or T cells enriched from blood (not recorded which). This TCR was sampled from a woman aged 18-30 years who had recovered from COVID-19. Here the CDR3 DNA reads TGTGCCAGCAGTGAAAACAGGGGAGTTGGTGAAAAACTGTTTTTT. As protein: CASSENRGVGEKLFF.